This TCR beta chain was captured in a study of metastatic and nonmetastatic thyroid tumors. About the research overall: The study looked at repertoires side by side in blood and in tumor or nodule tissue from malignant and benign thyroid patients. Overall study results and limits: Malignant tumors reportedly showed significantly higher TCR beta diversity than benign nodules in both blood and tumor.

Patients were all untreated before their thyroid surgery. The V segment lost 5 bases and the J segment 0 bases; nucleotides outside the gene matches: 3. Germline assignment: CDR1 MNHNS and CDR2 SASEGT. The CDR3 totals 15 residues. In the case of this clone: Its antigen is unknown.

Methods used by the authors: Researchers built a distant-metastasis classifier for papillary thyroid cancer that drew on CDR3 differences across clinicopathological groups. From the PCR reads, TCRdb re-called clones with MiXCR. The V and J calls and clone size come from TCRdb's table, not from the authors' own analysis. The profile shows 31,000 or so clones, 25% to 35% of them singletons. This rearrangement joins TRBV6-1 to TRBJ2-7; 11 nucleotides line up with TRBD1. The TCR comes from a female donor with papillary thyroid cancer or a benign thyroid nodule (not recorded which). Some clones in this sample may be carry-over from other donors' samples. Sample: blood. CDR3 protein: CASSPDRGRSYEQYF. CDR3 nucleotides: TGTGCCAGCAGTCCGGACAGGGGGCGCTCCTACGAGCAGTACTTC.